This TCR beta chain derives from a study of post-analysis software for immune sequencing data. Only a few counts were recorded for this clonotype. The antigen is unknown. Researchers reported that TCR beta cDNA libraries carried unique molecular identifiers. MiXCR was run by TCRdb on the PCR reads, yielding one entry per CDR3 protein. The table shows about 770,000 distinct CDR3 sequences, with 40% to 55% occurring only once. Broader study findings: Elevated frequency relative to controls characterized roughly five TRBV segments in patients, TRBV5-6, TRBV5-1 and TRBV20-1 among them.

J gave up 6 bases and V 5 bases, and 2 bases lay outside the gene matches. The CDR3 spans 12 residues. CDR1 SEHNR and CDR2 FQNEAQ come from the germline V gene (reference sequence). V gene TRBV7-9 combines with J gene TRBJ2-3; 7 nucleotides agree with TRBD2. Sequenced sample: blood. This clonotype originated in a girl under 18 with multiple sclerosis. CDR3 DNA: TGTGCCAGCAGCAAAGCGGGGGATACGCAGTATTTT. It encodes CASSKAGDTQYF.